This T cell receptor beta chain derives from a study of shared clonotypes between healthy human individuals. Here immunoSEQ multiplex PCR was the method, and the copy in TCRdb shows in-frame clones only, minus some. Found here are some 490,000 clones, 65% to 85% of them singletons; the top ten hold more than 9.5%. Trimming took 5 bases from V and 1 from J, leaving 17 bases between them. CDR3 length equals 16 residues. The germline V gene encodes CDR1 MNHEY and CDR2 SMNVEV (reference sequence). This clone occurred a few times. The V call is TRBV27, the J call TRBJ1-1, with D tentatively TRBD1 (6 bases). The sample consisted of PBMCs. The origin of this receptor is a woman aged 35 to 49 in good health. Some clones in this sample may be carry-over from other donors' samples. DNA of the CDR3: TGTGCCAGCAGTGGACTAACAGGGCTGACGAACACTGAAGCTTTCTTT. As protein: CASSGLTGLTNTEAFF.